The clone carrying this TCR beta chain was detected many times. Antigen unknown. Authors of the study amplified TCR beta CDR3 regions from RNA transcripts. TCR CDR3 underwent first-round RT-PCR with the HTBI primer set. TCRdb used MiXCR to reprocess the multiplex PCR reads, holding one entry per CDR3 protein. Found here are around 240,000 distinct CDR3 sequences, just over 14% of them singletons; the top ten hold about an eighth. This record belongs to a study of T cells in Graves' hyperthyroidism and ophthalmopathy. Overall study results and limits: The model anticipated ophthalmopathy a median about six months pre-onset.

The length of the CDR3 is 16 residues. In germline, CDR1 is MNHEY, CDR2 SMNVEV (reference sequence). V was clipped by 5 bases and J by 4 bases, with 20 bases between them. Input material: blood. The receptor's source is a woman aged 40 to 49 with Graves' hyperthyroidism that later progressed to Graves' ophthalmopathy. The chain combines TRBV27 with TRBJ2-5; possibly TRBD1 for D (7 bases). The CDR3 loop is CASSGLKGARGETQYF. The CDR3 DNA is TGTGCCAGCAGTGGACTTAAGGGGGCGCGGGGAGAGACCCAGTACTTC.